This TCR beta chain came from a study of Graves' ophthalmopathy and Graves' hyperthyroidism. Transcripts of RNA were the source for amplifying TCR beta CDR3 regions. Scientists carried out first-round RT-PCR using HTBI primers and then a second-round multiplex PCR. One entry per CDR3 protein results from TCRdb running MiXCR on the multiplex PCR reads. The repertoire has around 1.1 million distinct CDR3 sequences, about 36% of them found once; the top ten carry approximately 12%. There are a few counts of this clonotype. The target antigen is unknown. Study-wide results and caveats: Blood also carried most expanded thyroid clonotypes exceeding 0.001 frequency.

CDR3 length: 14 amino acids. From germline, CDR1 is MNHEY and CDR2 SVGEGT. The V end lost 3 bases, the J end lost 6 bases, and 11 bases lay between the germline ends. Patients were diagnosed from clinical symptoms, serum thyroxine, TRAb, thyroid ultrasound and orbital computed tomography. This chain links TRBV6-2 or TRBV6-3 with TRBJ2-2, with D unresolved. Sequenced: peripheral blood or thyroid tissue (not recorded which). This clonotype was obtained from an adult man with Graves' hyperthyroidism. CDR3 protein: CASSYYRISGELFF. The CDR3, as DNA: TGTGCCAGCAGTTATTATCGGATCTCCGGGGAGCTGTTTTTT.